This T cell receptor beta chain originates from a study of blood T cell repertoires in COVID-19. Study as a whole: The United States, Italy and Spain were the sources of the acute and convalescent COVID-19 samples.

The assay was immunoSEQ multiplex PCR, and TCRdb's table has in-frame clones only and misses some. The sample contains about 150,000 clones, roughly 90% of which appear only once. Trimming pared 0 bases from V and 8 bases from J, leaving 16 bases between. The CDR3 consists of 15 residues. Germline CDR1 is LNHDA and CDR2 is SQIVND (reference sequence). This clone was detected once. Sequenced: PBMCs or T cells enriched from blood (not recorded which). The chain is built from TRBV19 and TRBJ1-1, with D unresolved. The origin of this receptor is a woman aged 40 to 50 who had been exposed to COVID-19. The CDR3 bases are TGTGCCAGTAGTATAGACAAGGTTTACTTGGGCGAAGCTTTCTTT. Amino acids: CASSIDKVYLGEAFF. The variable domain in full, with the rest retrieved from reference TRBV19 and TRBJ1-1, is DGGITQSPKYLFRKEGQNVTLSCEQNLNHDAMYWYRQDPGQGLRLIYYSQIVNDFQKGDIAEGYSVSREKKESFPLTVTSAQKNPTAFYLCASSIDKVYLGEAFFGQGTRLTVV.